The 24 T cell receptor beta chains reported below all come from one sample, sequenced in a study of T cell changes during pregnancy in multiple sclerosis. The repertoire was sequenced with immunoSEQ multiplex PCR; TCRdb's copy has only in-frame clones and lacks some. The sample includes tens of thousands of clones, around 91% of them seen just once. The input for sequencing was CD8+ T cells from peripheral blood mononuclear cells, taken in the second trimester of pregnancy. These receptors were collected from a female donor with multiple sclerosis, enrolled in a pregnancy study.

V usage is TRBV9 and J usage is TRBJ1-2; D remains ambiguous. Germline V CDR1 and CDR2: SGDLS, YYNGEE. CDR3 length: 15 residues. V lost 0 bases and J lost 5, with 14 bases in between. The CDR3 sequence is CASSVAISADYGYTF. For the CDR3, the DNA is TGTGCCAGCAGCGTAGCCATCTCTGCGGATTATGGCTACACCTTC.

The chain carries TRBV2 and TRBJ2-5, with a tentative D call TRBD1 (6 bases). This CDR3 has 13 amino acids. Trimming shortened V by 6 bases and J by 1 base, and 9 bases separated the two germline ends. Per germline, CDR1 SNHLY and CDR2 FYNNEI. CDR3 nucleotide sequence: TGTGCCAGCAGGGACAGAATCCAAGAGACCCAGTACTTC. Its protein product is CASRDRIQETQYF. The full variable domain, rest sourced from reference TRBV2 and TRBJ2-5, is EPEVTQTPSHQVTQMGQEVILRCVPISNHLYFYWYRQILGQKVEFLVSFYNNEISEKSEIFDDQFSVERPDGSNFTLKIRSTKLEDSAMYFCASRDRIQETQYFGPGTRLLVL.

This clone is deemed medium-sized. The chain couples TRBV4-2 to TRBJ1-2, with 7 bases matching TRBD1. The germline V gene has CDR1 LGHNA and CDR2 YNFKEQ. V shed 1 base, J shed 0 bases, and the junction held 5 bases outside the gene matches. The length of the CDR3 is 16 residues. The CDR3 loop reads CASSQAGTDANYGYTF. DNA for the CDR3: TGTGCCAGCAGCCAAGCTGGGACAGACGCTAACTATGGCTACACCTTC.

The chain is built from TRBV10-1 and TRBJ1-5; no clear D gene. CDR3 size: 14 residues. Trimming pared 4 bases from V and 0 bases from J, leaving 7 bases between. CDR1 is WNHNN, CDR2 SYGVQD, per germline (reference sequence). Here the CDR3 reads CASSATNSNQPQHF. In DNA form, the CDR3 reads TGCGCCAGCAGTGCCACAAATAGCAATCAGCCCCAGCATTTT.

The table lists this clone with a count of one. This chain connects TRBV9 to TRBJ2-5; D unresolved. V was clipped by 0 bases and J by 0 bases, with 9 bases between them. Germline V gives CDR1 SGDLS, CDR2 YYNGEE. This CDR3 contains 15 residues. The CDR3 loop reads CASSVGASYQETQYF. The CDR3, as DNA: TGTGCCAGCAGCGTAGGAGCGTCCTACCAAGAGACCCAGTACTTC.

A single count supports this clone. The chain combines TRBV9 with TRBJ2-2, with 7 bases aligning to TRBD2. The CDR3 is 15 residues long. V shed 2 bases and J 5 bases; nucleotides not matched to a gene: 6. Germline CDR1 SGDLS, CDR2 YYNGEE. CDR3 DNA: TGTGCCAGCAGCGTTCGTGCGGGGGAGACCGGGGAGCTGTTTTTT. Translation: CASSVRAGETGELFF. Complete variable domain (other parts from reference TRBV9 and TRBJ2-2): DSGVTQTPKHLITATGQRVTLRCSPRSGDLSVYWYQQSLDQGLQFLIQYYNGEERAKGNILERFSAQQFPDLHSELNLSSLELGDSALYFCASSVRAGETGELFFGEGSRLTVL.

The chain joins TRBV5-1 to TRBJ2-1, with TRBD2 matching 10 bases. CDR1 and CDR2 (germline): SGHRS, YFSETQ. V lost 0 bases and J lost 7; bases outside the gene matches: 4. The CDR3 loop spans 15 amino acids. CDR3 protein: CASSLATSGRNEQFF. DNA of the CDR3: TGCGCCAGCAGCTTGGCGACTAGCGGGCGAAATGAGCAGTTCTTC.

CDR3 loop: CASSHATNMFYEQYF. For the CDR3, the DNA is TGCGCCAGCAGCCACGCAACAAACATGTTCTACGAGCAGTACTTC. This chain joins TRBV4-1 and TRBJ2-7; D is unresolved. The CDR3 is made up of 15 amino acids. CDR1 is MGHRA and CDR2 is YSYEKL in the germline V gene. V was cut by 3 bases and J by 3 bases, with 15 bases left in between.

CDR3 sequence reads: CASSLSVSGTNTGELFF. In DNA form, the CDR3 reads TGTGCCAGCAGCTTATCAGTCTCGGGGACGAACACCGGGGAGCTGTTTTTT. The V call is TRBV7-7, the J call TRBJ2-2, with D possibly being TRBD2 (5 bases). CDR1 and CDR2 from the germline V gene are SSHAT and FNYEAQ (reference sequence). The V end was cut by 2 bases, the J end by 0 bases, with 13 bases between. This CDR3 is 17 amino acids long.

The chain uses TRBV6-5 and TRBJ2-7, with 7 bases identical to TRBD2. The CDR3 runs 12 residues. Trimming cost V 10 bases and J 3 bases; bases outside gene matches: 6. Germline assignment: CDR1 MNHEY and CDR2 SVGAGI. In DNA, the CDR3 is TGTGCCACCGGGGAGGGTATCTACGAGCAGTACTTC. This codes for CATGEGIYEQYF.

The chain uses TRBV7-9 and TRBJ1-4, with 9 bases that match TRBD1. V gave up 5 bases and J gave up 3 bases; unmatched junction bases: 13. CDR3 length: 18 amino acids. Germline loops: CDR1 SEHNR, CDR2 FQNEAQ (reference sequence). CDR3 DNA: TGTGCCAGCAGCCTCGGCACCGGGACAGGGAGTCCTAATGAAAAACTGTTTTTT. Translated: CASSLGTGTGSPNEKLFF.

The chain links TRBV5-5 to TRBJ2-3; a possible D gene is TRBD2 (7 bases). Germline V gene data show CDR1 as SGHKS and CDR2 as YYEKEE (reference sequence). V was cut by 0 bases and J by 2 bases, with 13 bases left in between. The CDR3 loop spans 16 amino acids. For the CDR3, the DNA is TGTGCCAGCAGCTTGGCCTGGGGGGGCCCCACAGATACGCAGTATTTT. The encoded protein is CASSLAWGGPTDTQYF.

This clone was observed once. The V and J genes are TRBV28 and TRBJ2-3; 7 bases match TRBD2. The germline V gene has CDR1 MDHEN and CDR2 SYDVKM. J lost 6 bases, V lost 6 bases, and 9 bases had no gene match. The length of the CDR3 is 14 residues. The CDR3 nucleotides are TGTGCCAGCAGCCAGGGAGGGGCCGGGGATACGCAGTATTTT. Residues: CASSQGGAGDTQYF. Full variable domain (missing parts from reference TRBV28 and TRBJ2-3): DVKVTQSSRYLVKRTGEKVFLECVQDMDHENMFWYRQDPGLGLRLIYFSYDVKMKEKGDIPEGYSVSREKKERFSLILESASTNQTSMYLCASSQGGAGDTQYFGPGTRLTVL.

The genes are TRBV6-1 and TRBJ2-4, with D hard to call. Germline-derived CDR1 and CDR2 are MNHNS and SASEGT. Trimming stripped 0 bases from V and 0 bases from J, with 9 bases between. This CDR3 spans 16 amino acids. The CDR3 protein is CASSEAWSLAKNIQYF. CDR3 sequence (DNA): TGTGCCAGCAGTGAAGCGTGGAGTCTAGCCAAAAACATTCAGTACTTC.

The rearrangement links TRBV4-2 to TRBJ1-6; D not certain. The CDR3 runs 16 residues. Trimming stripped 1 base from V and 0 bases from J, with 7 bases between. Germline V gene sequence: CDR1 LGHNA, CDR2 YNFKEQ. The DNA of the CDR3 is TGTGCCAGCAGCCAAGCCTGGAGCTCCTATAATTCACCCCTCCACTTT. Translated, it gives CASSQAWSSYNSPLHF.

The rearrangement joins TRBV27 to TRBJ1-5; maybe TRBD1 (6 bases). Trimming stripped 1 base from V and 5 bases from J, with 9 bases between. CDR3 length equals 14 residues. Germline loops: CDR1 MNHEY, CDR2 SMNVEV (reference sequence). For the CDR3, the DNA is TGTGCCAGCAGTTTATGGGAGGGGGATCAGCCCCAGCATTTT. Translating gives CASSLWEGDQPQHF.

The chain joins TRBV5-6 to TRBJ1-2, with a weak D call TRBD1 (6 bases). The CDR3 extends over 14 amino acids. The germline CDR1 and CDR2 sequences are SGHDT and YYEEEE. Deletions cut 4 bases from V and 7 bases from J, with 17 bases between. The CDR3 here is CASSPGHTRAGYTF. The CDR3 nucleotides read TGTGCCAGCAGCCCGGGACACACCAGGGCTGGCTACACCTTC.

The J gene is TRBJ2-3, the V gene TRBV4-3; 8 bases line up with TRBD2. Germline V gene lookup returns CDR1 LGHNA and CDR2 YSLEER. CDR3 size: 16 residues. The V segment lost 4 bases and the J segment 0 bases; nucleotides outside the gene matches: 6. The CDR3 loop is CASSRQLAASTDTQYF. The CDR3 nucleotides read TGCGCCAGCAGCCGACAACTAGCGGCTAGCACAGATACGCAGTATTTT.

The V and J genes are TRBV7-3 and TRBJ2-5; 8 bases are shared with TRBD2. Germline CDR1 reads SGHTA; CDR2 reads FQGTGA. This CDR3 region has 16 residues. V lost 1 base to trimming and J lost 5 bases; unmatched junction nucleotides: 9. This chain's CDR3 is CASSLSVGGAKETQYF. The CDR3 DNA reads as TGTGCCAGCAGCTTAAGCGTCGGGGGGGCGAAGGAGACCCAGTACTTC.

V is TRBV14 and J is TRBJ2-7; 8 bases map to TRBD2. The CDR3 runs 15 residues. V lost 3 bases to trimming and J lost 3 bases; unmatched junction nucleotides: 7. Germline V gene sequence: CDR1 SGHDN, CDR2 FVKESK. CDR3 protein: CASSQGAGVFYEQYF. The CDR3 DNA sequence: TGTGCCAGCAGCCAGGGAGCGGGGGTCTTCTACGAGCAGTACTTC.

The chain is built from TRBV4-1 and TRBJ1-2; D ambiguous. V lost 4 bases and J lost 3, with 15 bases in between. In germline, CDR1 is MGHRA, CDR2 YSYEKL. The CDR3 runs 15 residues. The CDR3 protein is CASSPSREADYGYTF. The CDR3 coding sequence is TGCGCCAGCAGCCCCTCTCGTGAGGCGGACTATGGCTACACCTTC.

The genes are TRBV27 and TRBJ2-7; D may be TRBD2 (6 bases). Trimming shortened V by 2 bases and J by 2 bases, and 13 bases separated the two germline ends. This CDR3 region has 15 residues. The germline CDR1 and CDR2 sequences are MNHEY and SMNVEV (reference sequence). CDR3 in DNA: TGTGCCAGCAGTTTAGTAGCGGAGATCGCCTACGAGCAGTACTTC. Translated: CASSLVAEIAYEQYF.

This chain links TRBV15 with TRBJ2-1, with 12 bases matching TRBD2. Germline V CDR1 and CDR2: LNHNV, YYDKDF (reference sequence). The CDR3 is 17 amino acids. V shed 5 bases, J shed 0 bases, and the junction held 5 bases outside the gene matches. The CDR3, as DNA: TGTGCCACCAGCTGGGGACTAGCGGGTTCCTCCTACAATGAGCAGTTCTTC. Its protein is CATSWGLAGSSYNEQFF. The full variable domain, its missing parts supplied by reference TRBV15 and TRBJ2-1, is DAMVIQNPRYQVTQFGKPVTLSCSQTLNHNVMYWYQQKSSQAPKLLFHYYDKDFNNEADTPDNFQSRRPNTSFCFLDIRSPGLGDTAMYLCATSWGLAGSSYNEQFFGPGTRLTVL.

The chain couples TRBV9 to TRBJ1-2, with a tentative D call TRBD1 (6 bases). From germline, CDR1 is SGDLS and CDR2 YYNGEE. This CDR3 spans 16 amino acids. Trimming took 0 bases from V and 4 from J, leaving 16 bases between them. The CDR3 DNA sequence: TGTGCCAGCAGCGTAGAAGGGGGGGACACCCTCTATGGCTACACCTTC. This codes for CASSVEGGDTLYGYTF.